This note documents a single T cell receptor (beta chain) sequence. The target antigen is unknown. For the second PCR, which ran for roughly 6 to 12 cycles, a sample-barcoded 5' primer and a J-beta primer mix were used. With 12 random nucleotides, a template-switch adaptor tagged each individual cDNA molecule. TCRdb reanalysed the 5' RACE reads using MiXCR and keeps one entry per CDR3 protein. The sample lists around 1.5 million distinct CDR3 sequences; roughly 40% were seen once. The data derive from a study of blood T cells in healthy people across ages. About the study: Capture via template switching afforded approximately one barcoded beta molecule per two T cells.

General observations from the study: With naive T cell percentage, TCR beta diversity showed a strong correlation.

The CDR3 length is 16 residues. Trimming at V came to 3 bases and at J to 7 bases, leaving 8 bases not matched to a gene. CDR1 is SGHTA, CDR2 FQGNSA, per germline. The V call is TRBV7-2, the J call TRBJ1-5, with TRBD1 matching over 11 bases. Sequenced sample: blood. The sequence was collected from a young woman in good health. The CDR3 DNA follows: TGTGCCAGCAGCTTGCAAGGACAGGGGGCCTGGCAGCCCCAGCATTTT. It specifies CASSLQGQGAWQPQHF.